The entry that follows covers one TCR beta chain sequence. This record belongs to a study of blood T cell repertoires in COVID-19. Looking at the study overall: Specimens from acute and convalescent COVID-19 originated in the United States, Italy and Spain. From T cells, B-cell-depleted T cells, or PBMCs came the material, which was cDNA or gDNA.

This CDR3 spans 14 amino acids. Trimming took 5 bases from V and 1 from J, leaving 11 bases between them. Germline V gene data show CDR1 as LNHDA and CDR2 as SQIVND (reference sequence). As processed by the authors: Reference gene primer amplification gave nucleated cell count estimates. Assay: immunoSEQ multiplex PCR; the TCRdb copy retains only in-frame clones and omits some. V and J calls and clone size are given by that table; D and trimming were obtained from the DNA. The sample records hundreds of thousands of clones, under 95% being singletons. This clonotype originated in a woman aged 18 to 35 who had recovered from COVID-19. This chain joins TRBV19 and TRBJ1-1, with TRBD1 as a possible D gene (6 bases). Sequenced sample: peripheral blood. The CDR3 nucleotides are TGTGCCAGTAGTCCGACGACAGGGAACACTGAAGCTTTCTTT. Its protein product is CASSPTTGNTEAFF.